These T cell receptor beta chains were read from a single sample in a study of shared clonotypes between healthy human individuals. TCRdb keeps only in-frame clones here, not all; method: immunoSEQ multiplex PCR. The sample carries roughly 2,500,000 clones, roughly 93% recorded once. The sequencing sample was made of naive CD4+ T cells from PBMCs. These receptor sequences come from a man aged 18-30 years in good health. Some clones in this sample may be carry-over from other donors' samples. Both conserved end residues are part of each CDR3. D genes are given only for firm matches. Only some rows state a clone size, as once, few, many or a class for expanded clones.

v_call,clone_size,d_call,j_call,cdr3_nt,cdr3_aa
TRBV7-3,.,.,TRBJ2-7,TGTGCCAGCAGCTTAGGTGGCTTTAATTATCGGTACTTC,CASSLGGFNYRYF
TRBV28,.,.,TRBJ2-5,TGTGCCAGCAGTCCGGACAGCCTACAAGAGACCCAGTACTTC,CASSPDSLQETQYF
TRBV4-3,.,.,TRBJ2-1,TGCGCCAGCAGCCAAGAAATTACGTGGAATGAGCAGTTCTTC,CASSQEITWNEQFF
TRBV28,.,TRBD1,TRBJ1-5,TGTGCCAGCAGTGACTTAGACAGGGGGCTGAATCAGCCCCAGCATTTT,CASSDLDRGLNQPQHF
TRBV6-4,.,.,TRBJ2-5,TGTGCCAGCAGTACTCGGAGGGGGCTAGAGACCCAGTACTTC,CASSTRRGLETQYF
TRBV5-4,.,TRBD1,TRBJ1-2,TGTGCCAGCAGCTTGGGTGGGACAGGGGACGGCTACACCTTC,CASSLGGTGDGYTF
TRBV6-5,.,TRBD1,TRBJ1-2,TGTGCCTGCGGACAGGGGTTGGGCTACACCTTC,CACGQGLGYTF
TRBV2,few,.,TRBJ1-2,TGTGCCAGCAACCGTAACGGGGGCTACACCTTC,CASNRNGGYTF
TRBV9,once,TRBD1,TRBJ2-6,TGTGCCAGCACCGAAAGACAGGGGATGGCTGGGGCCAACGTCCTGACTTTC,CASTERQGMAGANVLTF
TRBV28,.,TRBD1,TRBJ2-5,TGTGCCAGCAGTTTCACAGGGACAGGCGCAGAGACCCAGTACTTC,CASSFTGTGAETQYF
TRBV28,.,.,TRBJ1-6,TGTGCCAGCAGTTTATGGGTGAGGGATGTCAGCTCCTATAATTCACCCCTCCACTTT,CASSLWVRDVSSYNSPLHF
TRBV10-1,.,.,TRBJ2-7,TGCGCCAGCAGTGAGTCTCTGGGCCCGTCCCGCGAGCAGTACTTC,CASSESLGPSREQYF
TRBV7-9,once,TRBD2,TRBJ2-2,TGTGCCAGCAGCTTACTCCCTAGCGGGTCATCCGGGGAGCTGTTTTTT,CASSLLPSGSSGELFF
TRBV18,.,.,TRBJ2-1,TGTGCCAGCTCACGGCTGGGGAATGAGCAGTTCTTC,CASSRLGNEQFF
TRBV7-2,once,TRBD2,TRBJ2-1,TGTGCCAGCAGTCCGACATCCGGCGGGAGCTCCTACAATGAGCAGTTCTTC,CASSPTSGGSSYNEQFF
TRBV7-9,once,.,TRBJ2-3,TGTGCCAGCAGCCCCCAGGCCGATCAGCGTCCGCAGTATTTT,CASSPQADQRPQYF
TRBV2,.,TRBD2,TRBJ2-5,TGTGCCAGCAGTGAACAAAGCGGGAGCGGGGAGACCCAGTACTTC,CASSEQSGSGETQYF
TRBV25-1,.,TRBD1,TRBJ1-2,TGTGCCAGCAGTGCGATCGAGGGACAGGGGTCCTATGGCTACACCTTC,CASSAIEGQGSYGYTF
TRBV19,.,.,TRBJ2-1,TGTGCCAGTACCTATGGACGGGCCAGCTCCTACAATGAGCAGTTCTTC,CASTYGRASSYNEQFF
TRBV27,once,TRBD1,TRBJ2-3,TGTGCCAGCATGAGGGACAGGGCTCCAGATACGCAGTATTTT,CASMRDRAPDTQYF
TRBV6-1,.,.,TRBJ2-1,TGTGCCAGCAGTGACCCTAGAAGAGTAAACGGTGAGCAGTTCTTC,CASSDPRRVNGEQFF
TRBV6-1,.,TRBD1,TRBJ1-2,TGTGCCAGCATTAAGGGACAGAGAGTGGATGGCTACACCTTC,CASIKGQRVDGYTF
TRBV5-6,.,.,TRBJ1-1,TGTGCCAGCAGCTTGCGGGCCGTCAGACTGAACACTGAAGCTTTCTTT,CASSLRAVRLNTEAFF
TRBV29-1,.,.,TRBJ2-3,TGCAGCGTTGAAGTGGGAATTCACACAGATACGCAGTATTTT,CSVEVGIHTDTQYF
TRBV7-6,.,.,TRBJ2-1,TGTGCCAGCAGCCGAGGACAGCTCTACAATGAGCAGTTCTTC,CASSRGQLYNEQFF
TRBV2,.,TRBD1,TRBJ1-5,TGTGCCAGCAGTGCACAGGGGGTCAATCAGCCCCAGCATTTT,CASSAQGVNQPQHF
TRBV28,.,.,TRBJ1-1,TGTGCCAGCAGTCCCCTCATTACTGAAGCTTTCTTT,CASSPLITEAFF
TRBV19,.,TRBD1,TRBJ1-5,TGTGCCAGTAGTACGGACAGGGGGCGAAGCAATCAGCCCCAGCATTTT,CASSTDRGRSNQPQHF
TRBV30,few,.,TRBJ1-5,TGTGCCTGGGCCAGCGACCCGGGAGGCGCTCAGCCCCAGCATTTT,CAWASDPGGAQPQHF
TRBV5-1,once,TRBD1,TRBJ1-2,TGCGCCAGCAGCTTGGCCTCCGGGACAGGGTGGTATGGCTACACCTTC,CASSLASGTGWYGYTF
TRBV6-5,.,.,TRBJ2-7,TGTGCCAGCAGCAAACTTGGGAGCTCCTACGAGCAGTACTTC,CASSKLGSSYEQYF
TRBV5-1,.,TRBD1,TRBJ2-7,TGCGCCAGCAGCTTGGCCCCGGGACAGCTTTACGAGCAGTACTTC,CASSLAPGQLYEQYF
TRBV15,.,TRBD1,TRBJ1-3,TGTGCCACCAGCATGGGGGGAGACAGGGGTGGAAACACCATATATTTT,CATSMGGDRGGNTIYF
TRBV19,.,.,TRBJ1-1,TGTGCCAGTAGTAGAGGGTTTAGGAACACTGAAGCTTTCTTT,CASSRGFRNTEAFF
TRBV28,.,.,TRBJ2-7,TGTGCCAGCAGTTTCCCTGTTCGACAGAGAAAGAGCTCCTACGAGCAGTACTTC,CASSFPVRQRKSSYEQYF
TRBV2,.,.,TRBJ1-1,TGTGCCAGCAGTGAAGAAATGAACACTGAAGCTTTCTTT,CASSEEMNTEAFF
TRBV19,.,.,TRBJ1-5,TGTGCCAGTAGCACCCGACTCGTATCTAGTAGCAATCAGCCCCAGCATTTT,CASSTRLVSSSNQPQHF
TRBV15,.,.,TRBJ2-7,TGTGCCACCAGCCCACCCAACCGGAGAAGGGCCTACGAGCAGTACTTC,CATSPPNRRRAYEQYF
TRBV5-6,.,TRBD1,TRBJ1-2,TGTGCCAGCAGCCCCGGGACAGGGTTGAACTATGGCTACACCTTC,CASSPGTGLNYGYTF